This TCR beta chain was recorded in a study of blood T cell repertoires in COVID-19. Original handling: Nucleated cell number was recorded as an estimate derived from reference gene primer amplification. Clones were read by immunoSEQ multiplex PCR, and TCRdb kept only the in-frame ones, dropping some. V and J calls and clone size come straight from that table; D and trimming were deduced from the DNA. The sample holds over 110,000 clones, 65% to 90% seen once. Germline V gene sequence: CDR1 SGDLS, CDR2 YYNGEE. V was clipped by 2 bases and J by 3 bases; unmatched bases: 1. The CDR3 length is 15 residues.

The rearrangement links TRBV9 to TRBJ2-5; the match to TRBD2 covers 13 bases. The sequence was collected from a man aged 60 to 69 with active or convalescent COVID-19. Source material: peripheral blood. CDR3 bases: TGTGCCAGCAGCGTCGGGACTAGCGGGGAAGAGACCCAGTACTTC. As protein: CASSVGTSGEETQYF.